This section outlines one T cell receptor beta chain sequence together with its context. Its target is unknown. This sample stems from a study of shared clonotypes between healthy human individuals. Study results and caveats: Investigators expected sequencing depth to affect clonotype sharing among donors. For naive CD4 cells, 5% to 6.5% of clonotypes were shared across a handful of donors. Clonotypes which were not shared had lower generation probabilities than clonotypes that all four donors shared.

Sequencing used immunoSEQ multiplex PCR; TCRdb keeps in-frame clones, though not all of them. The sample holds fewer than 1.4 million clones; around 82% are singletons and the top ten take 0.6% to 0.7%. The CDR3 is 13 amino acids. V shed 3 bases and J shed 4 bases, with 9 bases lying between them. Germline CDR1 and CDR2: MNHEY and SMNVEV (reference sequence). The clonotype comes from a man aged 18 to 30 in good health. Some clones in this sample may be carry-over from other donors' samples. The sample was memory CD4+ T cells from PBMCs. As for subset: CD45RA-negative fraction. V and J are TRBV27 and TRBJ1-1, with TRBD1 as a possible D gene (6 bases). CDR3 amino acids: CASSFTGITEAFF. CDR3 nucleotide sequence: TGTGCCAGCAGTTTTACAGGGATCACTGAAGCTTTCTTT.